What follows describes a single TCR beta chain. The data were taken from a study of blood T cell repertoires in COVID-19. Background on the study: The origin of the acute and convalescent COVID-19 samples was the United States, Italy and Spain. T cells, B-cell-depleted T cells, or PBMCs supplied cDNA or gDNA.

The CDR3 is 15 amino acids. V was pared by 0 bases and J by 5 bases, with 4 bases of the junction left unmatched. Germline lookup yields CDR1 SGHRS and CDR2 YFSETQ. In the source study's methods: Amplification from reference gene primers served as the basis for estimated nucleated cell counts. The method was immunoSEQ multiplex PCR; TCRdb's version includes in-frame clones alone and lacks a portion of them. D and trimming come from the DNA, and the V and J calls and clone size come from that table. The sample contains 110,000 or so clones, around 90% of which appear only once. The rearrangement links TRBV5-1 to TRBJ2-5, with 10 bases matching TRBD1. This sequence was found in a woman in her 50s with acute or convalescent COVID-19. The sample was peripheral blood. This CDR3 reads CASSLVDRGHETQYF. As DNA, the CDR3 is TGCGCCAGCAGCTTGGTTGACAGGGGGCACGAGACCCAGTACTTC. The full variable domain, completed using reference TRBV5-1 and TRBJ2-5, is KAGVTQTPRYLIKTRGQQVTLSCSPISGHRSVSWYQQTPGQGLQFLFEYFSETQRNKGNFPGRFSGRQFSNSRSEMNVSTLELGDSALYLCASSLVDRGHETQYFGPGTRLLVL.